The 9 T cell receptor beta chains below all came from one sample that was sequenced in a study of neurological immune-mediated disorders. TCRdb re-called the 5' RACE reads with MiXCR, one entry per CDR3 protein. There are around 130,000 distinct CDR3 sequences in the sample; about 3.4% occur only once, and over 1% lies in the top ten. Sequenced material: PBMCs. All receptors come from a woman aged 25-40 years with multiple sclerosis.

For this clonotype: It may be a read error: a sequence one base away is much more abundant. The V call is TRBV10-3, the J call TRBJ1-6, with 9 positions matching TRBD1. This CDR3 region has 16 residues. Germline CDR1 is ENHRY and CDR2 is SYGVKD. CDR3 region: CAISTGSGQGHSPLNF. The CDR3 region has the DNA TGTGCCATCTCCACTGGCTCGGGACAGGGTCACTCACCCCTCAACTTT.

This clonotype has at least ten counts. V gene TRBV20-1 combines with J gene TRBJ2-5; 10 bases map to TRBD2. J was trimmed by 4 bases and V by 5 bases; bases with no gene match: 10. Germline V CDR1 and CDR2: DFQATT, SNEGSKA (reference sequence). The CDR3 extends over 15 amino acids. The CDR3 loop reads CSALELAGGGETQYF. For the CDR3, the DNA is TGCAGTGCTCTTGAATTAGCGGGGGGAGGAGAGACCCAGTACTTC.

This clonotype was seen at least ten times. J is TRBJ2-7 and V is TRBV20-1; a possible D gene is TRBD2 (6 bases). Per the germline V gene, CDR1 is DFQATT and CDR2 is SNEGSKA (reference sequence). CDR3 length equals 13 residues. V was pared by 6 bases and J by 4 bases, with 16 bases between. In nucleotides, the CDR3 is TGCAGTGCGTCCGGGACTGTTCCTTACGAGCAGTACTTC. Its protein is CSASGTVPYEQYF.

This clonotype has only a few counts. Sequence at one end of the junction differs from germline and may be a read error. The chain employs TRBV20-1 and TRBJ1-3; 8 bases fit TRBD1. CDR3 length equals 13 residues. Looked up from germline, CDR1 is DFQATT and CDR2 is SNEGSKA (reference sequence). CDR3 sequence (DNA): TGCAGTGCCCCGACAGGGGCTGGGAACACCATATATTTT. Protein sequence: CSAPTGAGNTIYF.

This clonotype was picked up many times. The chain joins TRBV7-6 to TRBJ1-3; 7 bases are a match to TRBD1. Germline loops: CDR1 SGHVS, CDR2 FNYEAQ. The CDR3 is 16 residues long. Trimming took 1 base from V and 0 from J; bases not matched to a gene: 3. Written as DNA, the CDR3 is TGTGCCAGCAGCTTAGGGGGACAGTCCTCTGGAAACACCATATATTTT. Translated, it gives CASSLGGQSSGNTIYF.

This clonotype has a count of ten or more. J is TRBJ2-5 and V is TRBV5-1; the match to TRBD2 covers 13 bases. The CDR3 runs 15 residues. Germline lookup yields CDR1 SGHRS and CDR2 YFSETQ. The trim removed 4 bases at V and 5 bases at J, leaving 5 bases unmatched. The CDR3 sequence: CASSKTSGGTETQYF. CDR3 bases: TGCGCCAGCAGCAAGACTAGCGGGGGGACGGAGACCCAGTACTTC.

This clonotype was seen many times. The V call is TRBV24-1, the J call TRBJ1-2; TRBD1 might be the D (6 bases). This CDR3 region has 15 residues. The V end was cut by 4 bases, the J end by 0 bases, with 11 bases between. Germline CDR1 KGHDR, CDR2 SFDVKD. Written as DNA, the CDR3 is TGTGCCACCAGTGACCACAGGGAAGCTAACTATGGCTACACCTTC. It specifies CATSDHREANYGYTF.

This clonotype has ten or more counts. The genes are TRBV12-3 or TRBV12-4 and TRBJ1-5; D is undetermined. V was clipped by 2 bases and J by 5 bases, with 7 bases between them. The CDR3 has 13 amino acids. The CDR3 DNA reads TGTGCCAGCAGTTTAACGAGGGATCAGCCCCAGCATTTT. The encoded protein is CASSLTRDQPQHF.

This clonotype appeared many times. The V gene is TRBV11-2, the J gene TRBJ2-3; 9 bases map to TRBD2. Germline loops: CDR1 SGHAT, CDR2 FQNNGV. The CDR3 runs 15 residues. V lost 5 bases, J lost 1 base, and 4 bases stayed unmatched. The CDR3 region has the DNA TGTGCCAGCAGCCCCCGGACTAGCGGCACAGATACGCAGTATTTT. Translation: CASSPRTSGTDTQYF.